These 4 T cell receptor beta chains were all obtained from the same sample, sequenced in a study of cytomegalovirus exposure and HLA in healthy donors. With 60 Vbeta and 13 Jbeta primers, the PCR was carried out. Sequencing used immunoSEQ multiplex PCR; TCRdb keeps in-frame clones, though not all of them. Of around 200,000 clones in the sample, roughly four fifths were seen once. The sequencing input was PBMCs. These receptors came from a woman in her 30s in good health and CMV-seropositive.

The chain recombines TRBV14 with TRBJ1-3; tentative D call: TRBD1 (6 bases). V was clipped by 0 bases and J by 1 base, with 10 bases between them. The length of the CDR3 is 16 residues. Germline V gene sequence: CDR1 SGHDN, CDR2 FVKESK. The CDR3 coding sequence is TGTGCCAGCAGCCAAGATGGGACACCGTCTGGAAACACCATATATTTT. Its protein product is CASSQDGTPSGNTIYF. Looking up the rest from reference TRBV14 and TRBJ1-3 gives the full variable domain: EAGVTQFPSHSVIEKGQTVTLRCDPISGHDNLYWYRRVMGKEIKFLLHFVKESKQDESGMPNNRFLAERTGGTYSTLKVQPAELEDSGVYFCASSQDGTPSGNTIYFGEGSWLTVV.

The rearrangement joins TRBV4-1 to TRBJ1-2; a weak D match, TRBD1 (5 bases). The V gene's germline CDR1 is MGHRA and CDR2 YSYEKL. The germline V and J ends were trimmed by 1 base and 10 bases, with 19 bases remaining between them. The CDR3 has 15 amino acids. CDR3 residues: CASSQAGVGHGDYTF. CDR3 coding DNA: TGCGCCAGCAGCCAAGCGGGGGTCGGTCACGGAGACTACACCTTC.

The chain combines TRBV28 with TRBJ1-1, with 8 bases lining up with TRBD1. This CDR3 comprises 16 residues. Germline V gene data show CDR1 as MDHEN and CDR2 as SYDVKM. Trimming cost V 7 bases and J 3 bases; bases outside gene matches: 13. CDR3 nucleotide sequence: TGTGCCAGCAATCCGGGACAGGTGAATTGGGACACTGAAGCTTTCTTT. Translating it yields CASNPGQVNWDTEAFF.

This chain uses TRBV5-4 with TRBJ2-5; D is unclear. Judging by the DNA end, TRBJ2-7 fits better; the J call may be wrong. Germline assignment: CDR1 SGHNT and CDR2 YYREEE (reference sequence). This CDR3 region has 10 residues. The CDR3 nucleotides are TGTGCCAGCTCTATCTACGAGCAGTACTTC. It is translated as CASSIYEQYF.